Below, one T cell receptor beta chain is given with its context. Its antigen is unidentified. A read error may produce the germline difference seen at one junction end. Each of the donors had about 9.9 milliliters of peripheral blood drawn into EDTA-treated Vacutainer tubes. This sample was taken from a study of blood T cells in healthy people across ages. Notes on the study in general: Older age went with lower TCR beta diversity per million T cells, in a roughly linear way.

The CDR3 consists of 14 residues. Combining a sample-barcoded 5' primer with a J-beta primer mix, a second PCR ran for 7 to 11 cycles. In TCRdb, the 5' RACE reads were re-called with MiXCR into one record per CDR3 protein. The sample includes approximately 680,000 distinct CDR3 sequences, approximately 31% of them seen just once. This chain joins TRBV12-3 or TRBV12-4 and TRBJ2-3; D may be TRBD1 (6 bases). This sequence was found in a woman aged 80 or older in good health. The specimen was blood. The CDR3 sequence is CASSLVGTKDMQYF. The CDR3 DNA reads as TGTGCCAGTAGTTTAGTAGGGACAAAGGATATGCAGTATTTT.